These 24 T cell receptor beta chains came from one sample sequenced in a study of beta chain features in type 1 diabetes (dated by TCRdb to the late 2010s). These receptors lack a known antigen. What the study reported, not specific to this receptor: In all four CD4+ subsets, TCRB CDR3 length was moderately but significantly shorter in type 1 diabetes patients.

Receptor amplification or capture employed the immunoSEQ multiplex PCR assay. The High Capacity cDNA Reverse Transcription Kit was used to reverse transcribe all of the isolated RNA, meaning that expressed TCRB transcripts were what got sequenced. TCRdb obtained this table from immuneACCESS and retained in-frame rearrangements with V and J assigned. These tables miss some clones; where compared with another copy, unresolved V genes account for less than half of the shortfall, and the remainder is unexplained. For this sample there are some 370,000 clones; around 9.6% appear just once. Over 0.45% of the sample belongs to the ten largest clones. The source material was central memory CD4+ T cells from blood. The receptors originated from a man aged 30 to 45 with type 1 diabetes.

The rearrangement uses TRBV19 and TRBJ2-6, with 10 bases identical to TRBD1. Germline CDR1 and CDR2: LNHDA and SQIVND (reference sequence). V lost 9 bases and J lost 8; bases outside the gene matches: 4. The CDR3 sequence is 13 residues long. In nucleotides, the CDR3 is TGTGCCAGCCGGGACAGGGGTTCCAACGTCCTGACTTTC. Its protein product is CASRDRGSNVLTF.

This clone was counted between two and nine times. This CDR3 reads CASRSSGNTIYF. In DNA form, the CDR3 reads TGTGCCAGCAGAAGTAGTGGAAACACCATATATTTT. The V gene is TRBV28, the J gene TRBJ1-3; no reliable D call. This CDR3 is built from 12 residues. In germline, CDR1 is MDHEN, CDR2 SYDVKM. V dropped 6 bases and J dropped 3 bases, with 6 bases sitting between them. Combining the CDR3 with reference TRBV28 and TRBJ1-3 gives the whole variable domain DVKVTQSSRYLVKRTGEKVFLECVQDMDHENMFWYRQDPGLGLRLIYFSYDVKMKEKGDIPEGYSVSREKKERFSLILESASTNQTSMYLCASRSSGNTIYFGEGSWLTVV.

There are many counts of this clone. The chain has TRBV10-3 and TRBJ2-1; TRBD1 agrees at 7 bases. The CDR3 covers 15 residues. In germline, CDR1 is ENHRY, CDR2 SYGVKD. V shed 3 bases, J shed 7 bases, and the junction held 9 bases outside the gene matches. The CDR3 sequence is CAISDRDSLSNEQFF. The CDR3 region has the DNA TGTGCCATCAGTGACCGGGACAGCCTATCAAATGAGCAGTTCTTC.

The chain links TRBV7-2 to TRBJ2-1; D remains ambiguous. The CDR3 runs 15 residues. The V gene's germline CDR1 is SGHTA and CDR2 FQGNSA. V was pared by 6 bases and J by 6 bases, with 18 bases between. The CDR3 protein is CASRPSYWGSNEQFF. In DNA, the CDR3 is TGTGCCAGCAGGCCCTCTTATTGGGGTAGCAATGAGCAGTTCTTC. Full variable domain (remainder filled in from reference TRBV7-2 and TRBJ2-1): GAGVSQSPSNKVTEKGKDVELRCDPISGHTALYWYRQSLGQGLEFLIYFQGNSAPDKSGLPSDRFSAERTGGSVSTLTIQRTQQEDSAVYLCASRPSYWGSNEQFFGPGTRLTVL.

The genes are TRBV7-8 and TRBJ1-4, with TRBD1 matching 9 bases. Germline V gene sequence: CDR1 SGHVS, CDR2 FQNEAQ. CDR3 size: 15 residues. V gave up 5 bases and J gave up 6 bases; unmatched junction bases: 7. DNA for the CDR3: TGTGCCAGCAGCGTCGGGACAGGGAGAGATGAAAAACTGTTTTTT. It yields the protein CASSVGTGRDEKLFF.

A few counts support this clone. This CDR3 is CAWSQGSEKLFF. The CDR3 DNA follows: TGTGCCTGGAGTCAGGGAAGTGAAAAACTGTTTTTT. The rearrangement uses TRBV30 and TRBJ1-4, with a weak D call TRBD1 (5 bases). The germline V and J ends were trimmed by 2 bases and 7 bases, with 8 bases remaining between them. The germline V gene encodes CDR1 GTSNPN and CDR2 SVGIG (reference sequence). The CDR3 is 12 amino acids.

This clone was counted at least ten times. The genes are TRBV7-9 and TRBJ2-2; TRBD1 matches at 9 bases. This CDR3 spans 15 amino acids. Losses at the gene ends were 6 bases for V and 6 bases for J; bases not matched to a gene: 8. The germline V gene has CDR1 SEHNR and CDR2 FQNEAQ (reference sequence). The CDR3, as DNA: TGTGCCAGCAGTCCTCCGGGACAGGGCGCCGGGGAGCTGTTTTTT. Its protein product is CASSPPGQGAGELFF.

The V and J genes are TRBV7-9 and TRBJ1-3, with no clear D. This CDR3 contains 14 residues. Germline V gene data show CDR1 as SEHNR and CDR2 as FQNEAQ (reference sequence). Trimming removed 1 base at V and 8 bases at J, with 12 bases between. This chain's CDR3 is CASSLDRPVDTIYF. The CDR3 DNA is TGTGCCAGCAGCTTAGACAGACCCGTGGACACCATATATTTT.

As concerns this clone: At one end, the junction sequence differs from germline, possibly due to a read error. Other DNA sequences of this sample code for an identical CDR3. V usage is TRBV10-3 and J usage is TRBJ1-1; D is possibly TRBD1 (6 bases). The CDR3 is 15 amino acids. Germline CDR1 is ENHRY and CDR2 is SYGVKD. CDR3 loop: CAIRTTGSVNTEAFF. Written as DNA, the CDR3 is TGTGCCATCAGAACGACAGGTTCGGTGAACACTGAAGCCTTCTTT.

This clone came up a few times. The chain recombines TRBV28 with TRBJ2-3; D is perhaps TRBD2 (6 bases). Per the germline V gene, CDR1 is MDHEN and CDR2 is SYDVKM. This CDR3 spans 14 amino acids. Trimming pared 10 bases from V and 6 bases from J, leaving 20 bases between. DNA for the CDR3: TGTGCCACCATCCGACCGGGAGAACGGGATACGCAGTATTTT. This encodes CATIRPGERDTQYF.

The J gene is TRBJ2-1, the V gene TRBV7-5; whether TRBD1, the table's D call, matches the DNA was not checked. TRBV7-5 is labeled a pseudogene. The CDR3 extends over 11 amino acids. CDR3 protein: CASSLGSEQFF. The CDR3 DNA sequence: TGTGCCAGCAGCTTAGGCAGTGAGCAGTTCTTC.

In its sample, this clone was seen a few times. The gene calls are TRBV4-3 and TRBJ2-4; 7 bases fit TRBD2. This CDR3 has 17 residues. The V segment lost 0 bases and the J segment 0 bases; nucleotides outside the gene matches: 5. In germline, CDR1 is LGHNA, CDR2 YSLEER. The CDR3 DNA reads as TGCGCCAGCAGCCAAGATCCTGGGGGGGTAGCCAAAAACATTCAGTACTTC. Amino acid sequence: CASSQDPGGVAKNIQYF.

Details on this clone: Other DNA sequences of this sample code for an identical CDR3. The genes are TRBV5-1 and TRBJ2-7; the D call may be TRBD1 or TRBD2 (5 bases each). Trimming took off 4 bases at V and 0 bases at J, with 14 bases between the two ends. Per the germline V gene, CDR1 is SGHRS and CDR2 is YFSETQ. There are 15 residues in the CDR3. CDR3 residues: CASSPDGASSYEQYF. CDR3 DNA: TGCGCCAGCAGCCCAGACGGGGCAAGCTCCTACGAGCAGTACTTC.

This clone was counted between two and nine times. The chain uses TRBV4-1 and TRBJ2-7, with D tentatively TRBD1 or TRBD2 (5 bases each). CDR1 MGHRA and CDR2 YSYEKL come from the germline V gene. The CDR3 runs to 14 residues. V was pared by 1 base and J by 8 bases, with 15 bases between. CDR3 in DNA: TGCGCCAGCAGCCAAGTTAGTACCGGGACGAAGCAGTACTTC. Protein product: CASSQVSTGTKQYF.

The chain recombines TRBV27 with TRBJ2-2, with D tentatively TRBD1 (5 bases). This CDR3 is 15 amino acids long. The V gene lost 3 bases and the J gene lost 4 bases, with 12 bases spanning the gap. Germline CDR1 reads MNHEY; CDR2 reads SMNVEV (reference sequence). The CDR3 nucleotides are TGTGCCAGCAGTTTCAGGGCAGGCAGCACCGGGGAGCTGTTTTTT. Residues: CASSFRAGSTGELFF.

This rearrangement joins TRBV28 to TRBJ2-1, with unresolved D. V was trimmed by 6 bases and J by 4 bases, leaving 7 bases between them. Germline values: CDR1 MDHEN, CDR2 SYDVKM. The CDR3 extends over 12 amino acids. CDR3: CASSPYYNEQFF. DNA for the CDR3: TGTGCCAGCAGCCCTTATTACAATGAGCAGTTCTTC.

This sequence joins TRBV28 and TRBJ2-7; D is unresolved. V was shortened by 7 bases and J by 0 bases, with 7 bases between the two germline ends. The V gene's germline CDR1 is MDHEN and CDR2 SYDVKM. This CDR3 is built from 12 residues. In nucleotides, the CDR3 is TGTGCCAGCAATATCCTCTCCTACGAGCAGTACTTC. This codes for CASNILSYEQYF.

The chain is built from TRBV29-1 and TRBJ2-2, with 9 bases aligning to TRBD1. This CDR3 is built from 13 residues. V shed 3 bases and J 5 bases; nucleotides not matched to a gene: 1. Germline lookup yields CDR1 SQVTM and CDR2 ANQGSEA. The CDR3 bases are TGCAGCGTTGATGGACAGGGGACCGGGGAGCTGTTTTTT. It encodes CSVDGQGTGELFF.

V usage is TRBV13 and J usage is TRBJ2-7, with a possible D match to TRBD1 (5 bases). Deletions cut 0 bases from V and 6 bases from J, with 12 bases between. CDR1 and CDR2 (germline): PRHDT, FYEKMQ (reference sequence). The CDR3 is 14 residues long. The CDR3 DNA reads TGTGCCAGCAGCTTAGGCCCCAGGGCAAGCGAGCAGTACTTC. The encoded protein is CASSLGPRASEQYF.

The gene calls are TRBV5-1 and TRBJ1-2; D is perhaps TRBD1 (5 bases). Germline V gene data show CDR1 as SGHRS and CDR2 as YFSETQ. V was clipped by 9 bases and J by 3 bases, with 24 bases between them. The CDR3 is made up of 16 amino acids. The CDR3 DNA follows: TGCGCCACCAGGGATTTGGACACCTGGGGCGACTATGGCTACACCTTC. This gives the protein CATRDLDTWGDYGYTF.

This clone was counted between two and nine times. The chain couples TRBV4-1 to TRBJ2-1; 9 bases match TRBD2. V lost 5 bases and J lost 2; bases outside the gene matches: 7. This CDR3 contains 16 residues. Germline V gives CDR1 MGHRA, CDR2 YSYEKL. CDR3 sequence (DNA): TGCGCCAGCAGCTCTCCTAGCGGGATCGCCTACAATGAGCAGTTCTTC. It specifies CASSSPSGIAYNEQFF.

This clone was detected a few times. The chain couples TRBV4-2 to TRBJ2-7, with D possibly being TRBD1 (6 bases). Per germline, CDR1 LGHNA and CDR2 YNFKEQ. The CDR3 spans 17 residues. V lost 4 bases, J lost 0 bases, and 19 bases lay in between. CDR3 sequence (DNA): TGTGCCAGCAGCCGAGGAACCATGACAGGCAACTCCTACGAGCAGTACTTC. As protein: CASSRGTMTGNSYEQYF.

A few counts support this clone. The CDR3 loop is CASSVGKTYEQYF. CDR3 DNA sequence: TGTGCCAGCAGCGTTGGAAAAACCTACGAGCAGTACTTC. The rearrangement uses TRBV9 and TRBJ2-7; D call uncertain. CDR1 and CDR2 (germline): SGDLS, YYNGEE. The V and J ends lost 2 bases and 2 bases respectively, with 8 bases between them. CDR3 size: 13 residues.

The V gene is TRBV4-2, the J gene TRBJ2-2; TRBD2 matches at 12 bases. V gave up 6 bases and J gave up 9 bases; unmatched junction bases: 14. Germline lookup yields CDR1 LGHNA and CDR2 YNFKEQ. CDR3 size: 17 residues. The CDR3 here is CASSQTSGRTYIRELFF. CDR3 nucleotide sequence: TGTGCCAGCAGTCAGACTAGCGGGAGAACCTACATCCGGGAGCTGTTTTTT.